The next 31 T cell receptor beta chains were all read from a single sample in a study of vaccination and CD4 T cells after COVID-19. The treatment denotes: 10-day PBMC culture with coronavirus spike peptide pools or control peptides (ViraFEST assay). Gathered ahead of the COVID-19 pandemic (2011-2018) were the CD4+ T cells of the unexposed donor. At the Johns Hopkins FTIC core, DNA taken from cultured CD4+ T cells was sequenced by way of the Oncomine TCR Beta short-read assay. Using its own MiXCR run on the PCR reads, TCRdb lists one record per CDR3 protein. The sample gives about 8,600 distinct CDR3 sequences, about 45% of which show up once; more than 20% is in the top ten. The antigens these receptors bind are not known. Sequenced sample: CD4+ T cells from blood, cultured in vitro. These receptor sequences come from a human donor in good health.

The chain employs TRBV6-1 and TRBJ2-7, with a tentative D call TRBD1 (6 bases). The CDR3 extends over 15 amino acids. V was clipped by 6 bases and J by 0 bases, with 15 bases between them. Germline-derived CDR1 and CDR2 are MNHNS and SASEGT. CDR3 in DNA: TGTGCCAGCAGACCCCCAGGGGTCAGCTCCTACGAGCAGTACTTC. Its protein is CASRPPGVSSYEQYF.

This clonotype was counted only a few times. The chain couples TRBV6-4 to TRBJ1-5, with 7 positions matching TRBD1. Germline V gene lookup returns CDR1 MRHNA and CDR2 SNTAGT. The CDR3 consists of 14 residues. J was trimmed by 3 bases and V by 4 bases; bases with no gene match: 3. The CDR3 DNA follows: TGTGCCAGCAGTGGAGGGGGCGACAATCAGCCCCAGCATTTT. Translated, it gives CASSGGGDNQPQHF.

This chain uses TRBV15 with TRBJ1-2; D gene unclear. V was pared by 0 bases and J by 8 bases, with 13 bases between. The CDR3 is 14 residues long. Germline V CDR1 and CDR2: LNHNV, YYDKDF (reference sequence). CDR3 residues: CATSREPIKNGYTF. In nucleotides, the CDR3 is TGTGCCACCAGCAGAGAACCGATTAAAAACGGCTACACCTTC.

In regard to this clonotype: The junction and the germline gene differ at one end; a read error may be behind it. The J gene is TRBJ2-1, the V gene TRBV6-1; TRBD2 matches 9 bases. Germline V gene lookup returns CDR1 MNHNS and CDR2 SASEGT. The CDR3 extends over 15 amino acids. The CDR3: CASREAGGRYNEQFF. The DNA for the CDR3 is TGTGCCAGCAGGGAAGCGGGAGGTAGATACAATGAGCAGTTCTTC.

This clonotype was seen more than once but under ten times. The V gene is TRBV12-3 or TRBV12-4, the J gene TRBJ2-7; possibly TRBD1 for D (5 bases). This CDR3 contains 12 residues. V lost 8 bases and J 0 bases, leaving 8 bases between the germline ends. The DNA for the CDR3 is TGTGCCAGCGGGGCTAGCTCCTACGAGCAGTACTTC. Its translation: CASGASSYEQYF.

V usage is TRBV20-1 and J usage is TRBJ1-1, with D perhaps matching TRBD1 (6 bases). The V gene lost 2 bases and the J gene lost 7 bases, with 11 bases spanning the gap. Germline loops: CDR1 DFQATT, CDR2 SNEGSKA (reference sequence). CDR3 length: 12 amino acids. The CDR3 reads CSARRTENEAFF. For the CDR3, the DNA is TGCAGTGCTAGACGGACAGAAAATGAAGCTTTCTTT.

The gene calls are TRBV2 and TRBJ2-7; 7 bases map to TRBD1. This CDR3 has 15 residues. After removal of 5 bases from V and 6 bases from J, the junction contained 13 bases not matched to a gene. Per germline, CDR1 SNHLY and CDR2 FYNNEI. The CDR3 DNA reads as TGTGCCAGCAGTAAGAGAGGGACAGTTAGTGGCGAGCAGTACTTC. This encodes CASSKRGTVSGEQYF.

This clonotype has more than one count but fewer than ten. The chain employs TRBV20-1 and TRBJ1-1, with no clear D. This CDR3 has 16 residues. Trimming removed 1 base at V and 5 bases at J, with 20 bases between. Germline loops: CDR1 DFQATT, CDR2 SNEGSKA (reference sequence). The CDR3 loop is CSARVTFREGETEAFF. The CDR3 DNA sequence: TGCAGTGCTAGAGTCACTTTCAGAGAAGGAGAGACTGAAGCTTTCTTT.

The chain uses TRBV5-1 and TRBJ2-7, with 13 bases matching TRBD2. The germline gives CDR1 SGHRS, CDR2 YFSETQ. There are 15 residues in the CDR3. The V gene end was trimmed by 4 bases and the J gene end by 7 bases; junction bases not matched to a gene: 8. The CDR3 region is CASSPGLAGVYEQYF. The CDR3 nucleotides are TGCGCCAGCAGCCCAGGACTAGCGGGAGTCTATGAGCAGTACTTC.

This clonotype appeared a few times. The rearrangement uses TRBV2 and TRBJ2-5, with D possibly matching TRBD1 (6 bases). The V end was cut by 3 bases, the J end by 3 bases, with 8 bases between. CDR1 is SNHLY and CDR2 is FYNNEI in the germline V gene. The CDR3 loop spans 13 amino acids. CDR3 residues: CASSDRGKETQYF. As DNA, the CDR3 is TGTGCCAGCAGTGACAGGGGTAAAGAGACCCAGTACTTC.

By share, this clonotype ranks as medium-sized. CDR3 DNA: TGTGCCAGCAGTGAAGGGCCGCAATATGGCTACACCTTC. This encodes CASSEGPQYGYTF. The J gene is TRBJ1-2, the V gene TRBV6-1, with D unclear. V was clipped by 1 base and J by 5 bases, with 8 bases between them. The CDR3 is 13 residues long. Germline V gives CDR1 MNHNS, CDR2 SASEGT.

The rearrangement joins TRBV12-5 to TRBJ2-7; D is ambiguous. The length of the CDR3 is 15 residues. Deletions cut 0 bases from V and 0 bases from J, with 9 bases between. From germline, CDR1 is LGHNT and CDR2 FRNRAP. The CDR3 DNA follows: TGTGCTAGTGGTTTGGTATCCACCTCCTCCTACGAGCAGTACTTC. It translates to CASGLVSTSSYEQYF.

This clonotype was picked up a small number of times. The rearrangement uses TRBV28 and TRBJ2-1; possibly TRBD1 for D (6 bases). CDR1 is MDHEN, CDR2 SYDVKM, per germline. The CDR3 sequence is 13 residues long. Trimming removed 3 bases from V and 8 bases from J, with 11 bases in between. The chain's CDR3 is CASSFPWGHEQFF. CDR3 DNA sequence: TGTGCCAGCAGTTTCCCATGGGGGCATGAGCAGTTCTTC.

This clonotype was counted between two and nine times. This chain joins TRBV27 and TRBJ2-2; 10 bases match TRBD1. Trimming at V came to 5 bases and at J to 3 bases, leaving 6 bases not matched to a gene. Per the germline V gene, CDR1 is MNHEY and CDR2 is SMNVEV (reference sequence). The CDR3 consists of 16 residues. CDR3 sequence: CASSLGGQGHTGELFF. In DNA, the CDR3 is TGTGCCAGCAGTCTAGGGGGACAGGGGCACACCGGGGAGCTGTTTTTT.

V and J are TRBV28 and TRBJ1-5, with D tentatively TRBD1 (6 bases). This CDR3 has 15 residues. V dropped 1 base and J dropped 4 bases, with 11 bases sitting between them. Germline CDR1 reads MDHEN; CDR2 reads SYDVKM. CDR3 sequence reads: CASSLLAGENQPQHF. CDR3 sequence (DNA): TGTGCCAGCAGTTTATTGGCAGGGGAAAATCAGCCCCAGCATTTT. The complete variable domain, with remaining parts taken from reference TRBV28 and TRBJ1-5, reads DVKVTQSSRYLVKRTGEKVFLECVQDMDHENMFWYRQDPGLGLRLIYFSYDVKMKEKGDIPEGYSVSREKKERFSLILESASTNQTSMYLCASSLLAGENQPQHFGDGTRLSIL.

The CDR3 DNA sequence: TGTGCCAGCAGAGAGCCCCATGGCAATCAGCCCCAGCATTTT. This sequence encodes CASREPHGNQPQHF. J is TRBJ1-5 and V is TRBV6-2 or TRBV6-3; D not resolved. Germline values: CDR1 MNHEY, CDR2 SVGEGT. This CDR3 has 14 amino acids. The V end lost 6 bases, the J end lost 2 bases, and 11 bases lay between the germline ends.

This clonotype was counted only a few times. This sequence joins TRBV19 and TRBJ1-5; 7 nucleotides agree with TRBD1. Germline loops: CDR1 LNHDA, CDR2 SQIVND (reference sequence). V was clipped by 6 bases and J by 4 bases; unmatched bases: 9. This CDR3 has 15 residues. The CDR3 reads CASRQGGALNQPQHF. CDR3 in DNA: TGTGCCAGTAGGCAGGGGGGGGCCTTAAATCAGCCCCAGCATTTT.

The chain joins TRBV29-1 to TRBJ1-1; no firm D call. Germline V gene sequence: CDR1 SQVTM, CDR2 ANQGSEA. The V end was cut by 4 bases, the J end by 8 bases, with 8 bases between. CDR3 length: 10 amino acids. The CDR3 nucleotides are TGCAGCGTTGGAGGGAGAGAAGCTTTCTTT. Translation gives CSVGGREAFF.

V is TRBV7-9 and J is TRBJ2-3, with 8 bases that match TRBD2. CDR1 and CDR2 (germline): SEHNR, FQNEAQ (reference sequence). Losses at the gene ends were 4 bases for V and 1 base for J; bases not matched to a gene: 4. The CDR3 has 15 residues. CDR3 region: CASSSTGGRTDTQYF. Written as DNA, the CDR3 is TGTGCCAGCAGCTCCACGGGGGGGCGCACAGATACGCAGTATTTT.

The CDR3 here is CASSQLTGTYEQFF. CDR3 DNA: TGTGCCAGCAGCCAATTGACAGGGACCTACGAGCAGTTCTTC. The chain recombines TRBV7-6 with TRBJ2-1; 7 positions match TRBD1. The CDR3 has 14 residues. After removal of 5 bases from V and 10 bases from J, the junction contained 11 bases not matched to a gene. Germline CDR1 is SGHVS and CDR2 is FNYEAQ. Filled out from reference TRBV7-6 and TRBJ2-1, the complete variable domain reads GAGVSQSPRYKVTKRGQDVALRCDPISGHVSLYWYRQALGQGPEFLTYFNYEAQQDKSGLPNDRFSAERPEGSISTLTIQRTEQRDSAMYRCASSQLTGTYEQFFGPGTRLTVL.

V gene TRBV12-3 or TRBV12-4 combines with J gene TRBJ2-3; D is unresolved. Deletions cut 5 bases from V and 2 bases from J, with 14 bases between. The CDR3 spans 15 residues. Here the CDR3 reads CASSPEGSNTDTQYF. As DNA, the CDR3 is TGTGCCAGCAGTCCCGAAGGCAGCAACACAGATACGCAGTATTTT.

This clonotype was counted between two and nine times. The chain carries TRBV11-3 and TRBJ2-3; no reliable D call. The CDR3 is made up of 16 amino acids. Germline V gene sequence: CDR1 SGHNT, CDR2 YENEEA. Trimming cost V 5 bases and J 3 bases, with 18 bases left between them. CDR3 in amino acids: CASSPGGTAGTDTQYF. CDR3 nucleotides: TGTGCCAGCAGCCCCGGTGGCACGGCAGGAACAGATACGCAGTATTTT.

The V call is TRBV10-2, the J call TRBJ1-5; no clear D gene. Trimming cost V 0 bases and J 4 bases, with 7 bases left between them. CDR3 length: 14 amino acids. Germline CDR1 reads WSHSY; CDR2 reads SAAADI. CDR3 loop: CASSESSQNQPQHF. The CDR3 DNA is TGCGCCAGCAGTGAGTCCAGCCAGAATCAGCCCCAGCATTTT.

This clonotype showed up just a few times. The genes are TRBV20-1 and TRBJ2-3; TRBD1 agrees at 7 bases. This CDR3 comprises 17 residues. J gave up 5 bases and V 0 bases, and 14 bases lay outside the gene matches. Germline CDR1 DFQATT, CDR2 SNEGSKA (reference sequence). The DNA for the CDR3 is TGCAGTGCTAGAGACTCAGGGGGATTTCCCGACTTAGATACGCAGTATTTT. It is translated as CSARDSGGFPDLDTQYF.

This chain links TRBV7-8 with TRBJ1-3; perhaps TRBD1 as D (6 bases). Trimming took 8 bases from V and 0 from J, leaving 14 bases between them. CDR1 and CDR2 (germline): SGHVS, FQNEAQ. This CDR3 spans 15 amino acids. DNA for the CDR3: TGTGCCAGCTCCGACAGGCCAAACTCTGGAAACACCATATATTTT. Residues: CASSDRPNSGNTIYF.

This clonotype was observed a handful of times. The rearrangement links TRBV2 to TRBJ2-7, with TRBD1 matching over 7 bases. After removal of 5 bases from V and 3 bases from J, the junction contained 4 bases not matched to a gene. Germline V gene data show CDR1 as SNHLY and CDR2 as FYNNEI. This CDR3 has 13 residues. CDR3 sequence (DNA): TGTGCCAGCAGTCTCGGGACAGTCTACGAGCAGTACTTC. Translated, it gives CASSLGTVYEQYF.

This clonotype turned up a few times. This chain connects TRBV19 to TRBJ1-2; 7 bases align to TRBD1. Unmatched junction bases numbered 4, after V lost 4 bases and J lost 5 bases. The germline V gene has CDR1 LNHDA and CDR2 SQIVND (reference sequence). The CDR3 spans 13 residues. The CDR3 is CASSSQGGYGYTF. For the CDR3, the DNA is TGTGCCAGTAGTAGCCAGGGGGGTTATGGCTACACCTTC.

This rearrangement joins TRBV7-9 to TRBJ1-6; 9 positions match TRBD1. The CDR3 sequence is 14 residues long. Germline CDR1 SEHNR, CDR2 FQNEAQ (reference sequence). Trimming at V came to 4 bases and at J to 7 bases, leaving 2 bases not matched to a gene. The CDR3 loop reads CASSSGQGNSPLHF. CDR3 in DNA: TGTGCCAGCAGCTCAGGACAGGGGAATTCACCCCTCCACTTT.

The chain couples TRBV27 to TRBJ2-1; 9 bases map to TRBD1. The V gene end was trimmed by 5 bases and the J gene end by 9 bases; junction bases not matched to a gene: 14. The CDR3 has 16 amino acids. CDR1 and CDR2 from the germline V gene are MNHEY and SMNVEV (reference sequence). The DNA for the CDR3 is TGTGCCAGCAGTACCTACAGGGGGCCGATTGGCAGTGAGCAGTTCTTC. This translates into CASSTYRGPIGSEQFF.

This chain links TRBV7-2 with TRBJ2-7; 10 positions match TRBD1. Germline CDR1 and CDR2: SGHTA and FQGNSA. V shed 5 bases, J shed 6 bases, and the junction held 13 bases outside the gene matches. The CDR3 runs to 16 residues. The CDR3 spells CASSPLPPGQGSEQYF. The CDR3, as DNA: TGTGCCAGCAGCCCCCTCCCACCGGGACAGGGGTCCGAGCAGTACTTC.

The chain links TRBV5-6 to TRBJ2-6; D is unresolved. This CDR3 contains 19 residues. The ends were cut back, 4 bases at V and 0 bases at J, with 20 bases in the middle. Looked up from germline, CDR1 is SGHDT and CDR2 is YYEEEE. The CDR3 coding sequence is TGTGCCAGCAGCCCACTGGTGGGGAAGGGCCACTCTGGGGCCAACGTCCTGACTTTC. This sequence encodes CASSPLVGKGHSGANVLTF.